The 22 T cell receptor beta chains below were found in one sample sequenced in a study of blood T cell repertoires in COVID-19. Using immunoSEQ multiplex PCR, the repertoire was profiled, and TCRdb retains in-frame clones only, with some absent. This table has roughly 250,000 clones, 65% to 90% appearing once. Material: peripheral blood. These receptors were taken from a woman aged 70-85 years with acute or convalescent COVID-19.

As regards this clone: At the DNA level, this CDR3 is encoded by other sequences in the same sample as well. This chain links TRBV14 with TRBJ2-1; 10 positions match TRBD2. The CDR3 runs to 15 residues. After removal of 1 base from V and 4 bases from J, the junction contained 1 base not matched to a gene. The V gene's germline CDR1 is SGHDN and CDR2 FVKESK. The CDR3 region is CASSQVAGGYNEQFF. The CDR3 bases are TGTGCCAGCAGCCAAGTAGCGGGGGGTTACAATGAGCAGTTCTTC.

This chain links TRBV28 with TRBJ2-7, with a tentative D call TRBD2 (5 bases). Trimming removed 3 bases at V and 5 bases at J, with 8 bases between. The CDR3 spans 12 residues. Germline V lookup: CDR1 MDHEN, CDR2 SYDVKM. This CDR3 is CASSLDLNEQYF. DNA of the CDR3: TGTGCCAGCAGTTTGGACTTGAACGAGCAGTACTTC.

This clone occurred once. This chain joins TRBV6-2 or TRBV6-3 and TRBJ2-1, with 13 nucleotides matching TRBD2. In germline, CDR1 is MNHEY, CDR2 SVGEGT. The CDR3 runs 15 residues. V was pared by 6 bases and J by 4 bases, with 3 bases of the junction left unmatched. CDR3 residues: CASSWTSGGYNEQFF. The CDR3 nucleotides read TGTGCCAGCAGCTGGACTAGCGGGGGATACAATGAGCAGTTCTTC.

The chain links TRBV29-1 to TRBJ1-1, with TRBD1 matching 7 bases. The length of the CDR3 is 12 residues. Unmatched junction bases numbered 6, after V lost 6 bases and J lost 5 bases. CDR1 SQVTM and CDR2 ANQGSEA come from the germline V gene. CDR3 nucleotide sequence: TGCAGCGTAAGACAGGGCAGGACTGAAGCTTTCTTT. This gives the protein CSVRQGRTEAFF.

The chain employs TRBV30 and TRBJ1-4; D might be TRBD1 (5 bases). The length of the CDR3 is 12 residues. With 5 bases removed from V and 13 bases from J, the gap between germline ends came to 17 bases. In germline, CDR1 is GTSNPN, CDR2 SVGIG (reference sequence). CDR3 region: CAWEGVPPRLFF. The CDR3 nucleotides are TGTGCCTGGGAAGGGGTCCCCCCGAGACTGTTTTTT.

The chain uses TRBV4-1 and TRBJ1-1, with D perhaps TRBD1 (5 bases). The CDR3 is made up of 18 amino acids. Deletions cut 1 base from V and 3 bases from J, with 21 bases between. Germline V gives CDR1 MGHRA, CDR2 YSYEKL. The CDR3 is CASSQGRGRTRADTEAFF. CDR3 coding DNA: TGCGCCAGCAGCCAAGGCCGGGGGAGGACCCGGGCGGACACTGAAGCTTTCTTT.

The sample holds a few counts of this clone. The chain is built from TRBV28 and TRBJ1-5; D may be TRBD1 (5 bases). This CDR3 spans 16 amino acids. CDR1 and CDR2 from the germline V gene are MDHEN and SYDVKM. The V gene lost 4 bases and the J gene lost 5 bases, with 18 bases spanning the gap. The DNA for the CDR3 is TGTGCCAGCAGTTCCGCGAGCGGGACCACATATCAGCCCCAGCATTTT. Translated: CASSSASGTTYQPQHF.

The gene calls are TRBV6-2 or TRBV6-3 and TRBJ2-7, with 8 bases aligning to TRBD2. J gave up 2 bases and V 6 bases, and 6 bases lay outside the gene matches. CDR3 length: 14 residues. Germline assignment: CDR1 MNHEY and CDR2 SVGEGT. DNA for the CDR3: TGTGCCAGCAGCTATACGGGGGGGGCCTACGAGCAGTACTTC. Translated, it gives CASSYTGGAYEQYF.

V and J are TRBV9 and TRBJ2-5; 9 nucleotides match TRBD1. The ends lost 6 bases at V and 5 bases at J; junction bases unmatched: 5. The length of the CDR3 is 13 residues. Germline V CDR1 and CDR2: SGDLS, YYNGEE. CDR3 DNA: TGTGCCAGCAATTCCGGGACAGGGGAGACCCAGTACTTC. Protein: CASNSGTGETQYF.

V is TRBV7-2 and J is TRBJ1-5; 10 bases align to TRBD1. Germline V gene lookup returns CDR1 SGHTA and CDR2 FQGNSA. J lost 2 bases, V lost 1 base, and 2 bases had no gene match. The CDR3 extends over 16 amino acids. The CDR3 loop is CASSLVGTGGNQPQHF. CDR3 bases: TGTGCCAGCAGCTTAGTAGGGACAGGGGGCAATCAGCCCCAGCATTTT.

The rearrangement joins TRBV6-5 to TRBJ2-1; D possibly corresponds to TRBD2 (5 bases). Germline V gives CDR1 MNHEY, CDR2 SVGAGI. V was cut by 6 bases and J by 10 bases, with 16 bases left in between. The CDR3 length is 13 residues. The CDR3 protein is CASSKTRSSEQFF. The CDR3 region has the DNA TGTGCCAGCAGCAAAACTAGATCCTCAGAGCAGTTCTTC.

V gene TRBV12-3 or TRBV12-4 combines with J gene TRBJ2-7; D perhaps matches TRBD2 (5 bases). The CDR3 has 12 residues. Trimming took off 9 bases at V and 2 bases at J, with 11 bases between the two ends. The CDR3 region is CASTRGTYEQYF. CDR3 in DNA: TGTGCCAGTACTCGGGGTACCTACGAGCAGTACTTC.

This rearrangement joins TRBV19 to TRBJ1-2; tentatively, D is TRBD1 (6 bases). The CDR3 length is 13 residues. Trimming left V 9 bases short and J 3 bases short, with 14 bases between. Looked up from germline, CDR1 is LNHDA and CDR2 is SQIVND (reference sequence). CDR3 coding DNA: TGTGCCAGCTCACAGGGTTATGACTATGGCTACACCTTC. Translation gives CASSQGYDYGYTF. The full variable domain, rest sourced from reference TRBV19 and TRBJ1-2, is DGGITQSPKYLFRKEGQNVTLSCEQNLNHDAMYWYRQDPGQGLRLIYYSQIVNDFQKGDIAEGYSVSREKKESFPLTVTSAQKNPTAFYLCASSQGYDYGYTFGSGTRLTVV.

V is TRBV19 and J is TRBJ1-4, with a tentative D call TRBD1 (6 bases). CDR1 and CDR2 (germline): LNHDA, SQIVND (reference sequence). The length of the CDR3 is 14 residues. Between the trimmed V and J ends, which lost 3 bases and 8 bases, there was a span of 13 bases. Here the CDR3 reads CASSMGAVAEKLFF. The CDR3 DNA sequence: TGTGCCAGTAGTATGGGGGCGGTGGCGGAAAAACTGTTTTTT.

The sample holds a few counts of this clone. The CDR3 DNA sequence: TGTGCCAGCAGCTTGGTAACAGGGCCCACTGAAGCTTTCTTT. It specifies CASSLVTGPTEAFF. The V call is TRBV9, the J call TRBJ1-1; the D gene is possibly TRBD1 (6 bases). The CDR3 runs 14 residues. Trimming removed 4 bases from V and 4 bases from J, with 14 bases in between. Per germline, CDR1 SGDLS and CDR2 YYNGEE. Based on the CDR3 plus reference TRBV9 and TRBJ1-1, the full variable domain is DSGVTQTPKHLITATGQRVTLRCSPRSGDLSVYWYQQSLDQGLQFLIQYYNGEERAKGNILERFSAQQFPDLHSELNLSSLELGDSALYFCASSLVTGPTEAFFGQGTRLTVV.

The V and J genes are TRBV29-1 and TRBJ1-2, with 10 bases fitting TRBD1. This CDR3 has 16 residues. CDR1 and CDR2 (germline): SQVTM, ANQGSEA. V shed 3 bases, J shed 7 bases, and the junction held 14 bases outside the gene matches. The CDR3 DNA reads TGCAGCGTTGAGTCCCGGGACAGGGGCTGGGAGGTTGGCTACACCTTC. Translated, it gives CSVESRDRGWEVGYTF.

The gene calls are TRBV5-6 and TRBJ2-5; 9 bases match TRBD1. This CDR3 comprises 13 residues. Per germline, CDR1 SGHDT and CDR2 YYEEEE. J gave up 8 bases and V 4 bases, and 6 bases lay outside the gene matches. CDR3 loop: CASSKGTGQTQYF. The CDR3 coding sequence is TGTGCCAGCAGCAAAGGGACAGGGCAAACCCAGTACTTC.

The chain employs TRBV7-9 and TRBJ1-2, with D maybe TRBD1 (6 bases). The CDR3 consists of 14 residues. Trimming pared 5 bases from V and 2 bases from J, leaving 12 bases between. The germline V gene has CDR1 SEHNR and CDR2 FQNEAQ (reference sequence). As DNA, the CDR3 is TGTGCCAGCAGCCCCGGGGGGCTCAACTATGGCTACACCTTC. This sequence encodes CASSPGGLNYGYTF.

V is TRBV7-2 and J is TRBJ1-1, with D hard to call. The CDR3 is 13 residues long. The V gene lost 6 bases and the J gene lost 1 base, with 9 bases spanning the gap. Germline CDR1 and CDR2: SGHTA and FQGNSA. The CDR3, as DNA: TGTGCCAGCAGTATACGCAGGAACACTGAAGCTTTCTTT. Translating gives CASSIRRNTEAFF.

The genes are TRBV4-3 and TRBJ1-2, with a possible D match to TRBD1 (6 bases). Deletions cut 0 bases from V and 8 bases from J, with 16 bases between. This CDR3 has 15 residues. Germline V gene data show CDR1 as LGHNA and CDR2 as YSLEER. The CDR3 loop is CASSQDAQGLRGYTF. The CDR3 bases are TGCGCCAGCAGCCAAGACGCACAGGGATTGAGGGGCTACACCTTC.

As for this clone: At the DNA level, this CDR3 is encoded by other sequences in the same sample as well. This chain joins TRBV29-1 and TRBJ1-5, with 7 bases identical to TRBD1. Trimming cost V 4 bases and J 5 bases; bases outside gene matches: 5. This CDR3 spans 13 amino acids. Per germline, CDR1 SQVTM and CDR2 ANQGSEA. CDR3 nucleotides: TGCAGCGTTGGACAGGGTGGCCATCAGCCCCAGCATTTT. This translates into CSVGQGGHQPQHF.

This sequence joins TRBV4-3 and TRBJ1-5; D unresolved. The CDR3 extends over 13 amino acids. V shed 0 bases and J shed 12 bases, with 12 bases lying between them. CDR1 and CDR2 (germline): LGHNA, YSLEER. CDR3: CASSQDAGSGQHF. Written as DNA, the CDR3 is TGCGCCAGCAGCCAAGATGCCGGGAGTGGCCAGCATTTT.